Below are 8 T cell receptor beta chains sequenced from a single sample in a study of OX40 agonist ivuxolimab in advanced cancers. Sequencing used immunoSEQ multiplex PCR; TCRdb keeps in-frame clones, though not all of them. The table shows around 80,000 clones, with over 80% occurring only once. Sequencing was performed on CD4+ or CD8+ T cells sorted from blood, taken in a trial of the OX40 agonist ivuxolimab. The receptors stem from an adult with an advanced solid tumor such as melanoma, head and neck, liver or kidney cancer.

This chain links TRBV9 with TRBJ1-2; D is unclear. Germline lookup yields CDR1 SGDLS and CDR2 YYNGEE. The CDR3 length is 15 residues. The germline V and J ends were trimmed by 0 bases and 5 bases, with 14 bases remaining between them. This CDR3 reads CASSVEGRLTYGYTF. The CDR3 region has the DNA TGTGCCAGCAGCGTAGAGGGCCGCCTAACTTATGGCTACACCTTC.

V gene TRBV13 combines with J gene TRBJ2-1; 16 nucleotides line up with TRBD2. The germline V gene encodes CDR1 PRHDT and CDR2 FYEKMQ (reference sequence). The V and J ends lost 2 bases and 8 bases, in that order; junction bases with no gene match: 12. This CDR3 comprises 19 residues. In nucleotides, the CDR3 is TGTGCCAGCAGCTTATTCGGGACTAGCGGGGGGGCCGACCGCGATGAGCAGTTCTTC. Protein sequence: CASSLFGTSGGADRDEQFF.

The chain is built from TRBV10-2 and TRBJ2-1; 14 nucleotides agree with TRBD2. The germline CDR1 and CDR2 sequences are WSHSY and SAAADI. CDR3 size: 19 residues. Losses at the gene ends were 0 bases for V and 4 bases for J; bases not matched to a gene: 8. CDR3 loop: CASSESGLAGDRDYNEQFF. CDR3 nucleotides: TGCGCCAGCAGTGAGTCGGGACTAGCGGGGGACAGAGATTACAATGAGCAGTTCTTC.

This clone was detected only a few times. The rearrangement uses TRBV11-2 and TRBJ2-7; D is unresolved. The CDR3 extends over 16 amino acids. Germline CDR1 reads SGHAT; CDR2 reads FQNNGV. Trimming left V 1 base short and J 0 bases short, with 13 bases between. The CDR3 protein is CASSLASGEVSYEQYF. The CDR3, as DNA: TGTGCCAGCAGCTTAGCCTCGGGCGAAGTCTCCTACGAGCAGTACTTC.

In DNA form, the CDR3 reads TGTGCCAGCAGCGTAGGAGGTATCGGGGAGCTGTTTTTT. Amino acids: CASSVGGIGELFF. The rearrangement uses TRBV9 and TRBJ2-2; D not resolved. V was trimmed by 0 bases and J by 7 bases, leaving 7 bases between them. The CDR3 length is 13 residues. The germline CDR1 and CDR2 sequences are SGDLS and YYNGEE.

V gene TRBV6-1 combines with J gene TRBJ2-3, with D unresolved. Germline V CDR1 and CDR2: MNHNS, SASEGT. The CDR3 consists of 15 residues. Trimming removed 3 bases at V and 0 bases at J, with 10 bases between. CDR3 region: CASSEYLASTDTQYF. CDR3 coding DNA: TGTGCCAGCAGTGAGTACCTCGCTAGCACAGATACGCAGTATTTT.

The chain combines TRBV6-5 with TRBJ2-7; 7 bases align to TRBD1. Germline lookup yields CDR1 MNHEY and CDR2 SVGAGI. The V segment lost 6 bases and the J segment 0 bases; nucleotides outside the gene matches: 8. The CDR3 extends over 15 amino acids. This CDR3 reads CASRFTGESSYEQYF. CDR3 bases: TGTGCCAGCAGATTCACAGGGGAAAGCTCCTACGAGCAGTACTTC.

This chain links TRBV2 with TRBJ2-7; a weak D match, TRBD2 (7 bases). The CDR3 is 15 amino acids. V gave up 3 bases and J gave up 0 bases, with 12 bases separating them. Germline V gives CDR1 SNHLY, CDR2 FYNNEI. The CDR3 loop reads CASSDGGGHSYEQYF. The DNA of the CDR3 is TGTGCCAGCAGTGATGGCGGGGGCCACTCCTACGAGCAGTACTTC.